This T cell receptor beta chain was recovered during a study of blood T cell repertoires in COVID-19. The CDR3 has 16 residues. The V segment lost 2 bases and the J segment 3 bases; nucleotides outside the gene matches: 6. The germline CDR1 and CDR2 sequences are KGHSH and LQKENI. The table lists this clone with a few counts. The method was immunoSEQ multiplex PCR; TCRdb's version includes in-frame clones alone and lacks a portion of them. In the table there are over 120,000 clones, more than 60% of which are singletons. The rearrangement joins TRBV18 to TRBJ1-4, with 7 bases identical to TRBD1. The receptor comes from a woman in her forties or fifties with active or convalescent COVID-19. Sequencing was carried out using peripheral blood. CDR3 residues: CASSPIPGTANEKLFF. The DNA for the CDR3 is TGTGCCAGCTCACCAATTCCCGGGACAGCTAATGAAAAACTGTTTTTT.